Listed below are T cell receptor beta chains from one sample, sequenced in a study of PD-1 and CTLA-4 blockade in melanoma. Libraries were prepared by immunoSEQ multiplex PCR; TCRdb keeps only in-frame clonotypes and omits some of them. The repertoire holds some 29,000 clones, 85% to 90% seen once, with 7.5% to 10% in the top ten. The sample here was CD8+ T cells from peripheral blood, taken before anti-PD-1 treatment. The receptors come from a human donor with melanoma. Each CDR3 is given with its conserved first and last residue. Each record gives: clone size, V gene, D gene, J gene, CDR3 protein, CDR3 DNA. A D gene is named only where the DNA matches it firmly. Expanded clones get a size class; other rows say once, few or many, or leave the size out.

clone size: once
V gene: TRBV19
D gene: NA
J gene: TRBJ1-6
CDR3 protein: CASSRMGGNYNSPLHF
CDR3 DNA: TGTGCCAGTAGCCGAATGGGGGGAAATTATAATTCACCCCTCCACTTT

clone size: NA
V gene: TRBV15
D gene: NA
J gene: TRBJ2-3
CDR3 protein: CATSRVTTDTQYF
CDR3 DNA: TGTGCCACCAGCAGAGTTACGACGGATACGCAGTATTTT

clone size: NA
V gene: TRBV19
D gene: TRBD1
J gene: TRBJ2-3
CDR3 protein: CASSMTGQGVAVPTDTQYF
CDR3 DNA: TGTGCCAGTAGTATGACCGGACAGGGGGTAGCGGTACCCACAGATACGCAGTATTTT

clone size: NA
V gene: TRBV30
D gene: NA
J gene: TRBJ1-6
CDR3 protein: CGSNSYNSPLHF
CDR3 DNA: TGTGGCAGCAACTCCTATAATTCACCCCTCCACTTT

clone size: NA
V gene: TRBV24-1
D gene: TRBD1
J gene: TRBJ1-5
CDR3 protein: CATSDNPGTADQPQHF
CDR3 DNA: TGTGCCACCAGTGATAACCCCGGGACAGCAGATCAGCCCCAGCATTTT

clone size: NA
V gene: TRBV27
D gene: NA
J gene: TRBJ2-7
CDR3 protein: CASSPQGNYEQYF
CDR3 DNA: TGTGCCAGCAGTCCCCAGGGGAACTACGAGCAGTACTTC

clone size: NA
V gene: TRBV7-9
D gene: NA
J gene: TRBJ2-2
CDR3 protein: CASSSSGKNTGELFF
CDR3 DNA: TGTGCCAGCAGCTCCTCAGGGAAGAACACCGGGGAGCTGTTTTTT

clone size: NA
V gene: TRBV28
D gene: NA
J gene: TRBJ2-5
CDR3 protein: CASSTLAEETQYF
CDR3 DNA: TGTGCCAGCAGCACCCTAGCCGAAGAGACCCAGTACTTC

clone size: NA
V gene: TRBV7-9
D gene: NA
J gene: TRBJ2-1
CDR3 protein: CASSSRGENEQFF
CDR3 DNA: TGTGCCAGCAGCTCCCGAGGGGAGAATGAGCAGTTCTTC

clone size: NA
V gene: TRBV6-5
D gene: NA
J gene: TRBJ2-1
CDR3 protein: CASSRGLPDNEQFF
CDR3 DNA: TGTGCCAGCAGCCGGGGTTTGCCCGACAATGAGCAGTTCTTC

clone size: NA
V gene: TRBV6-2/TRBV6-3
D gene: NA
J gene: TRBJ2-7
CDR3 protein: CASSYYGASYEQYF
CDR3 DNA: TGTGCCAGCAGTTACTACGGCGCCTCCTACGAGCAGTACTTC

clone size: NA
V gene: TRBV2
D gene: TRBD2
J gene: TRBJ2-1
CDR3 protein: CASSERAGASSYNEQFF
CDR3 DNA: TGTGCCAGCAGTGAAAGGGCGGGAGCCAGCTCCTACAATGAGCAGTTCTTC

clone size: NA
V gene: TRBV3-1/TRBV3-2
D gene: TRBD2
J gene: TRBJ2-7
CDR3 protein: CASSQGLAGDEQYF
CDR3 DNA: TGTGCCAGCAGCCAGGGACTAGCGGGAGATGAGCAGTACTTC

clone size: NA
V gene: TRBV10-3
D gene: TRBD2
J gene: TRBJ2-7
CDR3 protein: CAISDPWGAGEDYEQYF
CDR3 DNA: TGTGCCATCAGTGATCCATGGGGAGCGGGGGAGGACTACGAGCAGTACTTC

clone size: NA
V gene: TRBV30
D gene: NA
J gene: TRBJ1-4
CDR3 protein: CAWSVLTGRNEKLFF
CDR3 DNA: TGTGCCTGGAGTGTACTGACAGGACGGAATGAAAAACTGTTTTTT

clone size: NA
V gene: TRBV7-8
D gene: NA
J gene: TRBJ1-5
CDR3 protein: CASSLRDRPDQPQHF
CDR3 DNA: TGTGCCAGCAGCCTACGAGACAGGCCGGATCAGCCCCAGCATTTT

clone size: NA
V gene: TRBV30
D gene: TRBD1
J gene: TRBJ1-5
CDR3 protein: CAWSVHEGASQPQHF
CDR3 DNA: TGTGCCTGGAGTGTACACGAGGGGGCATCTCAGCCCCAGCATTTT

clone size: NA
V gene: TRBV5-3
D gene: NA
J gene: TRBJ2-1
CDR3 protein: CARAYNEQFF
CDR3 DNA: TGTGCCAGAGCTTACAATGAGCAGTTCTTC

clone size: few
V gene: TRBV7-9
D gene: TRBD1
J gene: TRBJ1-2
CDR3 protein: CASSLKVTGRFGYTF
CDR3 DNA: TGTGCCAGCAGCTTAAAGGTGACAGGGAGGTTTGGCTACACCTTC

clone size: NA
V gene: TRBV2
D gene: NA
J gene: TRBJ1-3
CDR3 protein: CASNEGRSSGNTIYF
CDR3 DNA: TGTGCCAGCAATGAGGGCAGGAGCTCTGGAAACACCATATATTTT

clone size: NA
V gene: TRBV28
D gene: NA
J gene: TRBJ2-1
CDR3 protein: CASSPSGFADGVEQFF
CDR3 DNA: TGTGCCAGCAGTCCCAGCGGATTTGCGGACGGGGTTGAGCAGTTCTTC

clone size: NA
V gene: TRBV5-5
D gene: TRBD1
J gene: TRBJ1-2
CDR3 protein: CASSFSPGQGMDGYTF
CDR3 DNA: TGTGCCAGCAGCTTTTCACCGGGACAGGGAATGGATGGCTACACCTTC

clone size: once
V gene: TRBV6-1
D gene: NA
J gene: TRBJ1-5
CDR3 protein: CASSEGQPQHF
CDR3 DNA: TGTGCCAGCAGTGAGGGGCAGCCCCAGCATTTT

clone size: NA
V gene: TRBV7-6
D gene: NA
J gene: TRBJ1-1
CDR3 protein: CASSLAADTNMNTEAFF
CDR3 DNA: TGTGCCAGCAGCTTAGCGGCAGACACCAACATGAACACTGAAGCTTTCTTT

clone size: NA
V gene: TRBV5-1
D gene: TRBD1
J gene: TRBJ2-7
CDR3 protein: CASSPRDSGYEQYF
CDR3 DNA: TGCGCCAGCAGCCCCCGGGACAGTGGATACGAGCAGTACTTC

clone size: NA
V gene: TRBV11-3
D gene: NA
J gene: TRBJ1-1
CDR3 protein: CASSSPPRGDTEAFF
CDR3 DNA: TGTGCCAGCAGCTCACCCCCCAGGGGTGACACTGAAGCTTTCTTT

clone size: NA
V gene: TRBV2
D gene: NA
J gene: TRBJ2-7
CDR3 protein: CASSLGYEQYF
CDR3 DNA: TGTGCCAGCAGCCTAGGATACGAGCAGTACTTC

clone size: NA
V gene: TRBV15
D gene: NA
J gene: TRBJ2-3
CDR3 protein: CATSRAKGQSDTQYF
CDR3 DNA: TGTGCCACCAGCAGAGCGAAGGGGCAATCAGATACGCAGTATTTT

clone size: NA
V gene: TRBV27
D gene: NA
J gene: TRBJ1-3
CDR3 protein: CASSQGNSGNTIYF
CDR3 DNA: TGTGCCAGCAGTCAGGGGAACTCTGGAAACACCATATATTTT

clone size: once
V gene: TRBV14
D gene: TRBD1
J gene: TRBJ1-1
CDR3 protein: CASSQASGGTEAFF
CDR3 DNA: TGTGCCAGCAGCCAAGCTTCAGGGGGCACTGAAGCTTTCTTT

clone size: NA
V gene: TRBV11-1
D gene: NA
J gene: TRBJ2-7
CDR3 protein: CASSFAVNYEQYF
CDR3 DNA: TGTGCCAGCAGCTTCGCGGTCAACTACGAGCAGTACTTC

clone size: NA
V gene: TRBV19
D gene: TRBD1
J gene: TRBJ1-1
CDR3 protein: CASGQNAGQGAFTEAFF
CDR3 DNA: TGTGCCAGCGGTCAGAACGCGGGACAGGGGGCCTTCACTGAAGCTTTCTTT

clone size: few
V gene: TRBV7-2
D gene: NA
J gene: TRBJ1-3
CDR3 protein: CASSLVDQGSGTIYF
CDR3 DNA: TGTGCCAGCAGCTTAGTAGATCAGGGCTCCGGGACCATATATTTT

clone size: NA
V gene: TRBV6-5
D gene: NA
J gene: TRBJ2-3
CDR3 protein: CASSPATSGDTQYF
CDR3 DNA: TGTGCCAGCAGCCCCGCCACTTCGGGGGATACGCAGTATTTT

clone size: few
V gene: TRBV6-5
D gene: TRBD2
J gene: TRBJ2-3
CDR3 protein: CASSYSGEGISDTQYF
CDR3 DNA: TGTGCCAGCAGTTACTCAGGGGAGGGGATTTCAGATACGCAGTATTTT

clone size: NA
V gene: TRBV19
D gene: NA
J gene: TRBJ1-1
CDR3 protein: CASTPLGRWNTEAFF
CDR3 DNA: TGTGCCAGTACTCCCCTCGGCAGATGGAACACTGAAGCTTTCTTT

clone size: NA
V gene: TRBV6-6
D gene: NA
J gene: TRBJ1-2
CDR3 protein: CASKVSPSKHFGYTF
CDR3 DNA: TGTGCCAGCAAAGTGAGCCCCTCGAAACATTTTGGCTACACCTTC

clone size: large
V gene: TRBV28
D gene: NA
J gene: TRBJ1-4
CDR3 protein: CASSSKTGGNDEKLFF
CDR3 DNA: TGTGCCAGCAGTTCCAAAACCGGGGGGAATGATGAAAAACTGTTTTTT

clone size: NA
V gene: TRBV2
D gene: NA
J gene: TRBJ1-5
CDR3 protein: CASSVRAAQHSNQPQHF
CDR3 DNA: TGTGCCAGCTCCGTTCGTGCAGCTCAACATAGCAATCAGCCCCAGCATTTT

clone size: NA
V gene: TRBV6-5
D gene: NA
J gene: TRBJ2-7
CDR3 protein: CASSQLASGPYEQYF
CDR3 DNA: TGTGCCAGCAGTCAGCTAGCGAGCGGTCCCTACGAGCAGTACTTC

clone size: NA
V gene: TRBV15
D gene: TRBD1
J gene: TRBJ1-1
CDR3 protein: CATSDRDRGRNTEAFF
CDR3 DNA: TGTGCCACCAGCGACCGGGACAGGGGCCGTAACACTGAAGCTTTCTTT

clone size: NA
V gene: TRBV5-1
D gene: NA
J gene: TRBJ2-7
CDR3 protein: CASSFDPGDSYEQYF
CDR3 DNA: TGCGCCAGCAGCTTTGATCCGGGGGATTCATACGAGCAGTACTTC

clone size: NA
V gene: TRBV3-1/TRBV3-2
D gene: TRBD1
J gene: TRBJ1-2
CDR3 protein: CASSQDLTGKRYGYTF
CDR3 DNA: TGTGCCAGCAGCCAAGATTTGACAGGGAAGCGGTATGGCTACACCTTC

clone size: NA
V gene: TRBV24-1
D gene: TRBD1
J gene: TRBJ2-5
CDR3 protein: CATSDYGQGGGETQYF
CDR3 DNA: TGTGCCACCAGTGATTATGGACAGGGGGGAGGTGAGACCCAGTACTTC

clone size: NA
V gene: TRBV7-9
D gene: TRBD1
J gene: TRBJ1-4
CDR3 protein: CASSFPPGQGDEKLFF
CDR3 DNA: TGTGCCAGCAGCTTCCCACCGGGACAGGGGGACGAAAAACTGTTTTTT

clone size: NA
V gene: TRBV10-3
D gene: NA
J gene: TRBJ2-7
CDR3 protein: CAIRDTYEQYF
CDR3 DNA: TGTGCCATTAGGGACACCTACGAGCAGTACTTC